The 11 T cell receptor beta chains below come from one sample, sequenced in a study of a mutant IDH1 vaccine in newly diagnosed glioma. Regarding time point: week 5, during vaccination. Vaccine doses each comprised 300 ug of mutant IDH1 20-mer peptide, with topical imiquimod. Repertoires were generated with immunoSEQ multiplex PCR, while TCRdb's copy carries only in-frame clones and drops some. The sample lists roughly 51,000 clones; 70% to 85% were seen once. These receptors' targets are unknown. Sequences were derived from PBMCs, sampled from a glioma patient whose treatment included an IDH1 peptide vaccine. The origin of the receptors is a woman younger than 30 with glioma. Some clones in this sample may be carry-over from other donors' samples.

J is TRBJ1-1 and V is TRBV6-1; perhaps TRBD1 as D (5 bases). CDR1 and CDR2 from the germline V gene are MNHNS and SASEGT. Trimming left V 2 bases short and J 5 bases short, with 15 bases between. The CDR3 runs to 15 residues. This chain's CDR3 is CASSEWRGKWTEAFF. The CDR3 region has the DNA TGTGCCAGCAGTGAATGGAGGGGCAAGTGGACTGAAGCTTTCTTT.

The chain's CDR3 is CASSGVRTGELFF. CDR3 nucleotides: TGTGCCAGCAGTGGGGTCCGGACCGGGGAGCTGTTTTTT. The chain recombines TRBV2 with TRBJ2-2, with D unclear. This CDR3 comprises 13 residues. The germline gives CDR1 SNHLY, CDR2 FYNNEI. Trimming removed 4 bases from V and 5 bases from J, with 8 bases in between.

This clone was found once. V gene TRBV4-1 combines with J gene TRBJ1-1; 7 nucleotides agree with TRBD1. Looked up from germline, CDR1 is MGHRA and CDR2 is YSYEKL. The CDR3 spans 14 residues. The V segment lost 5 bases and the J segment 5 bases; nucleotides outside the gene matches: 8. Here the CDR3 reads CASSYRQGETEAFF. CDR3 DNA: TGCGCCAGCAGCTATCGACAGGGTGAAACTGAAGCTTTCTTT.

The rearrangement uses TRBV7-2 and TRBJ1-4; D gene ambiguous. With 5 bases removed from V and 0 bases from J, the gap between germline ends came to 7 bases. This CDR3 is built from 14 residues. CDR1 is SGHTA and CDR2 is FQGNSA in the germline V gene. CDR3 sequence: CASSLLATNEKLFF. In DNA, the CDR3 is TGTGCCAGCAGCCTCTTAGCAACTAATGAAAAACTGTTTTTT.

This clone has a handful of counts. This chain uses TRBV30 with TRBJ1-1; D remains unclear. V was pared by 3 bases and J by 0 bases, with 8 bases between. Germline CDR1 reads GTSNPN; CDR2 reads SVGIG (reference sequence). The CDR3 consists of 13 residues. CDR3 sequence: CAWRLLLNTEAFF. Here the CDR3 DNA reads TGTGCCTGGAGACTATTATTGAACACTGAAGCTTTCTTT.

This chain's CDR3 is CASSFGLAGEQYF. CDR3 nucleotide sequence: TGTGCCAGCAGCTTCGGTTTGGCCGGCGAGCAGTACTTC. The chain is built from TRBV11-1 and TRBJ2-7; D uncertain. This CDR3 comprises 13 residues. Trimming shortened V by 3 bases and J by 6 bases, and 12 bases separated the two germline ends. CDR1 and CDR2 from the germline V gene are SGHAT and FQDESV (reference sequence). Supplemented by reference TRBV11-1 and TRBJ2-7, the full variable domain reads EAEVAQSPRYKITEKSQAVAFWCDPISGHATLYWYRQILGQGPELLVQFQDESVVDDSQLPKDRFSAERLKGVDSTLKIQPAELGDSAMYLCASSFGLAGEQYFGPGTRLTVT.

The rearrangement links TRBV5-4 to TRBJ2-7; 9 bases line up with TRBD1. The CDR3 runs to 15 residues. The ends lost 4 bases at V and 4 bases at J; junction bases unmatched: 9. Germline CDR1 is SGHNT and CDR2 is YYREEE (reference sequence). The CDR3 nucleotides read TGTGCCAGCAGCCCAGACAGGGGGAAGTGGTACGAGCAGTACTTC. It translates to CASSPDRGKWYEQYF. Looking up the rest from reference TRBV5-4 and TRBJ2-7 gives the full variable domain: ETGVTQSPTHLIKTRGQQVTLRCSSQSGHNTVSWYQQALGQGPQFIFQYYREEENGRGNFPPRFSGLQFPNYSSELNVNALELDDSALYLCASSPDRGKWYEQYFGPGTRLTVT.

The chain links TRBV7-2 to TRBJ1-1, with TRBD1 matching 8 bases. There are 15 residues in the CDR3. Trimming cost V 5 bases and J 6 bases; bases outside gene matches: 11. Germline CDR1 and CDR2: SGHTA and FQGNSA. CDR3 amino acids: CASSPPQGASAEAFF. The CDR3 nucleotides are TGTGCCAGCAGCCCCCCCCAGGGGGCGTCCGCTGAAGCTTTCTTT.

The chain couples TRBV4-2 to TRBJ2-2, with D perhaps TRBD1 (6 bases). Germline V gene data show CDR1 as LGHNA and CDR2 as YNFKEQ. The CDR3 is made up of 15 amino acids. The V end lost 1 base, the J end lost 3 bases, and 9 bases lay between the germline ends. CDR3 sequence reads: CASSQGTEDTGELFF. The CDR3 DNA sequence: TGTGCCAGCAGCCAAGGGACAGAAGACACCGGGGAGCTGTTTTTT.

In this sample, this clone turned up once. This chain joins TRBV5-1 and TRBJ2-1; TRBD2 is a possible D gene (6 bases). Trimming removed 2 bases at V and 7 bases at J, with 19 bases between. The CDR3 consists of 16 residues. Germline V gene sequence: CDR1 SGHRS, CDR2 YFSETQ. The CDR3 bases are TGCGCCAGCAGCTTACAACTAGCTTTAGGGAGTAATGAGCAGTTCTTC. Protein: CASSLQLALGSNEQFF.

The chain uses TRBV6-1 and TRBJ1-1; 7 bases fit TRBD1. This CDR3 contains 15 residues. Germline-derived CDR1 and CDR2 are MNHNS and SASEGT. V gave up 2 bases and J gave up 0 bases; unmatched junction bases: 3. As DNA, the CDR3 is TGTGCCAGCAGTGAATGGGACAGCCTGAACACTGAAGCTTTCTTT. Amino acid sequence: CASSEWDSLNTEAFF.